A selection of T cell receptor beta chains follows, all from one sample in a study of blood T cell repertoires in COVID-19. Sequencing used immunoSEQ multiplex PCR; TCRdb keeps in-frame clones, though not all of them. The sample lists tens of thousands of clones; just under 85% were seen once. The sequencing input was peripheral blood. All receptors derive from a woman between 65 and 79 years old with active or convalescent COVID-19. CDR3s include the opening cysteine and the closing phenylalanine or tryptophan. D genes are given only for firm matches. Size is stated for part of the rows, as once, few or many counts, or as a class when the clone is expanded.

j_gene: TRBJ2-7; abundance: once; v_gene: TRBV2; d_gene: TRBD1; CDR3aa: CASSAWMPRQGGSYEQYF; CDR3nt: TGTGCCAGCAGTGCCTGGATGCCTCGACAGGGCGGCTCCTACGAGCAGTACTTC
j_gene: TRBJ1-6; abundance: NA; v_gene: TRBV2; d_gene: TRBD1; CDR3aa: CASSDRDRGFQSPLHF; CDR3nt: TGTGCCAGCAGTGACCGGGACAGGGGGTTCCAATCACCCCTCCACTTT
j_gene: TRBJ2-7; abundance: NA; v_gene: TRBV5-1; d_gene: NA; CDR3aa: CASSLGAGAEQYF; CDR3nt: TGCGCCAGCAGCTTGGGGGCGGGGGCGGAGCAGTACTTC
j_gene: TRBJ1-2; abundance: NA; v_gene: TRBV7-2; d_gene: TRBD1; CDR3aa: CASSSSGTVAYGYTF; CDR3nt: TGTGCCAGCAGCTCGTCCGGGACAGTCGCCTATGGCTACACCTTC
j_gene: TRBJ1-1; abundance: NA; v_gene: TRBV5-6; d_gene: NA; CDR3aa: CASSLVDEAFF; CDR3nt: TGTGCCAGCAGCTTGGTAGATGAAGCTTTCTTT
j_gene: TRBJ1-3; abundance: NA; v_gene: TRBV7-2; d_gene: NA; CDR3aa: CASSFSRGTGNTIYF; CDR3nt: TGTGCCAGCAGCTTCTCCAGGGGTACTGGAAACACCATATATTTT
j_gene: TRBJ1-6; abundance: NA; v_gene: TRBV5-1; d_gene: NA; CDR3aa: CASSLVAGENSPLHF; CDR3nt: TGCGCCAGCAGCTTAGTCGCAGGGGAAAATTCACCCCTCCACTTT
j_gene: TRBJ1-1; abundance: NA; v_gene: TRBV6-5; d_gene: NA; CDR3aa: CASSYNGNTEAFF; CDR3nt: TGTGCCAGCAGTTATAACGGGAACACTGAAGCTTTCTTT
j_gene: TRBJ1-2; abundance: NA; v_gene: TRBV11-2; d_gene: NA; CDR3aa: CASSSGLGGYTF; CDR3nt: TGTGCCAGCAGCTCGGGATTGGGGGGCTACACCTTC
j_gene: TRBJ2-1; abundance: NA; v_gene: TRBV9; d_gene: TRBD2; CDR3aa: CASSVASGVYNEQFF; CDR3nt: TGTGCCAGCAGCGTGGCTAGCGGGGTTTACAATGAGCAGTTCTTC
j_gene: TRBJ1-4; abundance: NA; v_gene: TRBV4-1; d_gene: NA; CDR3aa: CASSLRSTNEKLFF; CDR3nt: TGCGCCAGCAGCCTTAGATCAACTAATGAAAAACTGTTTTTT
j_gene: TRBJ1-6; abundance: NA; v_gene: TRBV19; d_gene: NA; CDR3aa: CASSMPGTLHF; CDR3nt: TGTGCCAGTAGTATGCCGGGGACCCTCCACTTT
j_gene: TRBJ1-1; abundance: NA; v_gene: TRBV6-5; d_gene: TRBD1; CDR3aa: CASSRQGVNTEAFF; CDR3nt: TGTGCCAGCAGCCGACAGGGGGTGAACACTGAAGCTTTCTTT
j_gene: TRBJ2-1; abundance: NA; v_gene: TRBV5-4; d_gene: NA; CDR3aa: CASSLKGRGSGEQFF; CDR3nt: TGTGCCAGCAGCCTGAAGGGAAGGGGCTCGGGTGAGCAGTTCTTC
j_gene: TRBJ1-5; abundance: NA; v_gene: TRBV6-2/TRBV6-3; d_gene: TRBD1; CDR3aa: CASSYGTGGAGQPQHF; CDR3nt: TGTGCCAGCAGTTACGGGACAGGGGGCGCGGGTCAGCCCCAGCATTTT
j_gene: TRBJ1-1; abundance: NA; v_gene: TRBV5-1; d_gene: NA; CDR3aa: CASSQGSPNTEAFF; CDR3nt: TGCGCCAGCAGCCAGGGGTCTCCGAACACTGAAGCTTTCTTT
j_gene: TRBJ1-3; abundance: few; v_gene: TRBV3-1/TRBV3-2; d_gene: TRBD1; CDR3aa: CASSQAISSRGPSGNTIYF; CDR3nt: TGTGCCAGCAGCCAAGCGATTTCTTCGAGGGGGCCGAGTGGAAACACCATATATTTT
j_gene: TRBJ1-2; abundance: NA; v_gene: TRBV11-2; d_gene: TRBD1; CDR3aa: CASSLDRANGYTF; CDR3nt: TGTGCCAGCAGCTTGGACAGGGCCAATGGCTACACCTTC
j_gene: TRBJ2-2; abundance: NA; v_gene: TRBV18; d_gene: NA; CDR3aa: CASSRLTANTGELFF; CDR3nt: TGTGCCAGCTCCCGGCTCACAGCGAACACCGGGGAGCTGTTTTTT
j_gene: TRBJ2-1; abundance: NA; v_gene: TRBV19; d_gene: TRBD1; CDR3aa: CASSTGDRGLSYNEQFF; CDR3nt: TGTGCCAGTAGTACCGGGGACAGGGGGCTCTCCTACAATGAGCAGTTCTTC
j_gene: TRBJ2-7; abundance: NA; v_gene: TRBV28; d_gene: TRBD1; CDR3aa: CASSSPLGQGTYEQYF; CDR3nt: TGTGCCAGCAGTTCTCCCCTGGGACAGGGAACCTACGAGCAGTACTTC
j_gene: TRBJ2-7; abundance: NA; v_gene: TRBV3-1/TRBV3-2; d_gene: TRBD2; CDR3aa: CASRQGTRGYEQYF; CDR3nt: TGTGCCAGCAGGCAAGGGACTAGAGGGTACGAGCAGTACTTC
j_gene: TRBJ1-6; abundance: NA; v_gene: TRBV6-5; d_gene: TRBD1; CDR3aa: CASSRGQGGNSPLHF; CDR3nt: TGTGCCAGCAGCCGCGGACAGGGGGGTAATTCACCCCTCCACTTT
j_gene: TRBJ1-6; abundance: NA; v_gene: TRBV18; d_gene: TRBD1; CDR3aa: CASSGRQGKDSPLHF; CDR3nt: TGTGCCAGCTCGGGCCGACAGGGGAAGGATTCACCCCTCCACTTT
j_gene: TRBJ1-2; abundance: NA; v_gene: TRBV5-4; d_gene: TRBD1; CDR3aa: CASSLNTGGYGYTF; CDR3nt: TGTGCCAGCAGCTTGAATACAGGGGGCTATGGCTACACCTTC
j_gene: TRBJ2-7; abundance: NA; v_gene: TRBV7-2; d_gene: TRBD2; CDR3aa: CASSARGGGGVFYEQYF; CDR3nt: TGTGCCAGCAGCGCCCGGGGCGGCGGGGGGGTATTCTACGAGCAGTACTTC
j_gene: TRBJ1-5; abundance: once; v_gene: TRBV7-8; d_gene: TRBD1; CDR3aa: CASSSGTGGQPQHF; CDR3nt: TGTGCCAGCAGCTCGGGGACAGGGGGACAGCCCCAGCATTTT
j_gene: TRBJ2-7; abundance: NA; v_gene: TRBV27; d_gene: NA; CDR3aa: CASRGGAFEQYF; CDR3nt: TGTGCCAGCAGAGGGGGGGCCTTCGAGCAGTACTTC
j_gene: TRBJ2-6; abundance: NA; v_gene: TRBV19; d_gene: NA; CDR3aa: CATRRQVYGANVLTF; CDR3nt: TGTGCCACCCGGAGGCAGGTATATGGGGCCAACGTCCTGACTTTC
j_gene: TRBJ1-6; abundance: NA; v_gene: TRBV2; d_gene: TRBD1; CDR3aa: CASRGTGGGNSPLHF; CDR3nt: TGTGCCAGCAGGGGGACAGGGGGCGGAAATTCACCCCTCCACTTT
j_gene: TRBJ2-5; abundance: NA; v_gene: TRBV28; d_gene: NA; CDR3aa: CASSPNQETQYF; CDR3nt: TGTGCCAGCAGCCCTAACCAAGAGACCCAGTACTTC
j_gene: TRBJ2-5; abundance: once; v_gene: TRBV5-1; d_gene: NA; CDR3aa: CASSLGPQGIQETQYF; CDR3nt: TGCGCCAGCAGCTTGGGCCCGCAGGGGATCCAAGAGACCCAGTACTTC
j_gene: TRBJ2-1; abundance: NA; v_gene: TRBV28; d_gene: TRBD2; CDR3aa: CASSLLLAGVRGNEQFF; CDR3nt: TGTGCCAGCAGTCTTTTGCTAGCGGGGGTCCGGGGGAATGAGCAGTTCTTC
j_gene: TRBJ1-5; abundance: NA; v_gene: TRBV4-1; d_gene: NA; CDR3aa: CASSQDRGALNNQPQHF; CDR3nt: TGCGCCAGCAGCCAAGATCGGGGGGCGTTAAACAATCAGCCCCAGCATTTT
j_gene: TRBJ2-3; abundance: NA; v_gene: TRBV6-5; d_gene: NA; CDR3aa: CASDRGGQPTDTQYF; CDR3nt: TGTGCCAGCGACCGGGGTGGGCAGCCCACAGATACGCAGTATTTT
j_gene: TRBJ2-5; abundance: NA; v_gene: TRBV6-2/TRBV6-3; d_gene: NA; CDR3aa: CASSFRTQQETQYF; CDR3nt: TGTGCCAGCAGTTTTAGGACACAACAAGAGACCCAGTACTTC
j_gene: TRBJ1-2; abundance: NA; v_gene: TRBV28; d_gene: NA; CDR3aa: CASSLFDKDYGYTF; CDR3nt: TGTGCCAGCAGTTTATTCGACAAAGACTATGGCTACACCTTC
j_gene: TRBJ1-2; abundance: NA; v_gene: TRBV7-2; d_gene: NA; CDR3aa: CASSLDVNTGRIYGYTF; CDR3nt: TGTGCCAGCAGCTTAGATGTAAACACAGGGCGGATCTATGGCTACACCTTC
j_gene: TRBJ2-6; abundance: NA; v_gene: TRBV19; d_gene: TRBD1; CDR3aa: CASSFYRDRSVLTF; CDR3nt: TGTGCCAGTAGTTTCTACCGGGACAGAAGCGTCCTGACTTTC
j_gene: TRBJ1-5; abundance: NA; v_gene: TRBV10-2; d_gene: TRBD1; CDR3aa: CATSDRVGNQPQHF; CDR3nt: TGCGCCACTTCGGACAGGGTTGGCAATCAGCCCCAGCATTTT
j_gene: TRBJ2-2; abundance: NA; v_gene: TRBV6-2/TRBV6-3; d_gene: NA; CDR3aa: CASSLRDLATGELFF; CDR3nt: TGTGCCAGCAGTCTTCGGGACCTAGCGACCGGGGAGCTGTTTTTT
j_gene: TRBJ1-6; abundance: NA; v_gene: TRBV7-2; d_gene: NA; CDR3aa: CASSRGVVAPLHF; CDR3nt: TGTGCCAGCAGTCGGGGGGTGGTTGCACCCCTCCACTTT
j_gene: TRBJ1-1; abundance: NA; v_gene: TRBV24-1; d_gene: TRBD1; CDR3aa: CATSDPRTGSTEAFF; CDR3nt: TGTGCCACCAGTGACCCTAGGACAGGGTCCACTGAAGCTTTCTTT
j_gene: TRBJ2-2; abundance: NA; v_gene: TRBV6-4; d_gene: NA; CDR3aa: CASSDSPVAGELFF; CDR3nt: TGTGCCAGCAGTGACTCGCCGGTGGCCGGGGAGCTGTTTTTT
j_gene: TRBJ1-1; abundance: NA; v_gene: TRBV29-1; d_gene: NA; CDR3aa: CSVEEQWNTEAFF; CDR3nt: TGCAGCGTTGAAGAACAATGGAACACTGAAGCTTTCTTT
j_gene: TRBJ1-6; abundance: NA; v_gene: TRBV25-1; d_gene: TRBD1; CDR3aa: CASSRQGLNNSPLHF; CDR3nt: TGTGCCAGCAGTAGACAGGGTCTAAATAATTCACCCCTCCACTTT
j_gene: TRBJ1-6; abundance: NA; v_gene: TRBV19; d_gene: NA; CDR3aa: CASSNTGRTSNSPLHF; CDR3nt: TGTGCCAGTAGTAACACAGGGCGGACCTCTAATTCACCCCTCCACTTT
j_gene: TRBJ1-1; abundance: NA; v_gene: TRBV6-5; d_gene: NA; CDR3aa: CATQGITEAFF; CDR3nt: TGTGCCACCCAGGGAATCACTGAAGCTTTCTTT
j_gene: TRBJ2-3; abundance: few; v_gene: TRBV24-1; d_gene: TRBD1; CDR3aa: CATSDTTGRWEGTQYF; CDR3nt: TGTGCCACCAGTGATACGACAGGGCGGTGGGAAGGCACGCAGTATTTT
j_gene: TRBJ2-7; abundance: NA; v_gene: TRBV5-1; d_gene: TRBD2; CDR3aa: CASSETSGVYEQYF; CDR3nt: TGCGCCAGCAGCGAGACTAGCGGGGTCTACGAGCAGTACTTC
j_gene: TRBJ2-7; abundance: NA; v_gene: TRBV29-1; d_gene: NA; CDR3aa: CSVEDLIETESSSSYEQYF; CDR3nt: TGCAGCGTTGAAGACCTCATTGAGACAGAGTCTTCTAGCTCCTACGAGCAGTACTTC
j_gene: TRBJ2-3; abundance: NA; v_gene: TRBV5-1; d_gene: NA; CDR3aa: CASSLTRGGGSTDTQYF; CDR3nt: TGCGCCAGCAGCTTAACGCGGGGAGGGGGGTCCACAGATACGCAGTATTTT